The present T cell receptor (beta chain) was sequenced within a study of tumor-infiltrating lymphocytes in primary liver carcinoma. Study background: Patients were both men and women, whose ages ran from 30 to 69 years.

Extraction also yielded germline DNA, while blood RNA was obtained from unsorted whole blood. The collection of about 4 milliliters of peripheral blood preceded surgery. Starting material of 400 to 600 ng total RNA yielded TCR beta cDNA via a constant-region primer. Researchers made the TCR beta libraries by running three nested multiplex PCR rounds with slightly modified ARM-PCR. The first two PCR rounds, roughly 10 cycles each, used TRBV1-TRBV30 forward primers and a C-beta reverse primer. TCRdb fed the multiplex PCR reads into MiXCR, producing one record per CDR3 protein. The table records about 180,000 distinct CDR3 sequences, over 45% of them present only once. General study points: The difference in top-250-clone fraction between tumors and blood was significant, favoring tumors (p = 0.039).

The CDR3 contains 16 residues. Germline V gene sequence: CDR1 SEHNR, CDR2 FQNEAQ (reference sequence). With respect to this clonotype: No antigen is known for it. The junction differs from germline at one of its ends, possibly a read error.

V gene TRBV7-9 combines with J gene TRBJ1-2; 9 bases line up with TRBD1. Material: peripheral blood. The sequence was obtained from a man in his forties with primary liver carcinoma and hepatitis B virus infection. CDR3: CASSPPGQGANYGYTF. In DNA, the CDR3 is TGTGCTAGCAGCCCACCGGGACAGGGAGCTAACTATGGCTACACCTTC.